This T cell receptor (beta chain) was retrieved from a study of blood T cell repertoires in COVID-19. Across the whole study: Some COVID-19 samples were acute and others convalescent; all came from the United States, Italy and Spain.

Here immunoSEQ multiplex PCR was the method, and the copy in TCRdb shows in-frame clones only, minus some. In the table there are around 320,000 clones, roughly 85% of which are singletons. CDR1 is SNHLY and CDR2 is FYNNEI in the germline V gene. This CDR3 region has 16 residues. V dropped 6 bases and J dropped 9 bases, with 24 bases sitting between them. Sequencing was carried out using peripheral blood. V gene TRBV2 combines with J gene TRBJ2-1; possibly TRBD2 for D (7 bases). The source is a human donor in a cohort sampled during active COVID-19. The CDR3 sequence: CASRPHSGGRGSEQFF. CDR3 in DNA: TGTGCCAGCAGGCCCCACTCGGGGGGCCGGGGGAGTGAGCAGTTCTTC.